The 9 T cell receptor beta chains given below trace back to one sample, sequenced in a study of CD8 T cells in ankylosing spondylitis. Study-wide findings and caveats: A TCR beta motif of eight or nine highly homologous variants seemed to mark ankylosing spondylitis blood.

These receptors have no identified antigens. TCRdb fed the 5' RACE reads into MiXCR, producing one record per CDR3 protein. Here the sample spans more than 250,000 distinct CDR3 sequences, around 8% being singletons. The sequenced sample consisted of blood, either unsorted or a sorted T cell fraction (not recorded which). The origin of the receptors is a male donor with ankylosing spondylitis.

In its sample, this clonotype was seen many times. CDR3 coding DNA: TGTGCCAGCAGGGTAATGCAGGTCATGAACACTGAAGCTTTCTTT. Translating gives CASRVMQVMNTEAFF. The chain links TRBV2 to TRBJ1-1; D not resolved. The V end lost 6 bases, the J end lost 0 bases, and 14 bases lay between the germline ends. The CDR3 sequence is 15 residues long. The germline CDR1 and CDR2 sequences are SNHLY and FYNNEI.

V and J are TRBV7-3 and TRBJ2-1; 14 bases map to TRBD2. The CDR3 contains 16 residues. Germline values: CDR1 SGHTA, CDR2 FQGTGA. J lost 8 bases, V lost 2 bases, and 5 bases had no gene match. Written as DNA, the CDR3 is TGTGCCAGCAGCTTAGGGACTAGCGGGAGATTGGATGAGCAGTTCTTC. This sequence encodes CASSLGTSGRLDEQFF.

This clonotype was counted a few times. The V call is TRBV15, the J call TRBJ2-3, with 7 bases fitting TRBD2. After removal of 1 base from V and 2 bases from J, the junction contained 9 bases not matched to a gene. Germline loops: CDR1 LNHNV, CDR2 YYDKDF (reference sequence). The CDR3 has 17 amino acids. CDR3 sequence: CATSRVPSGTFTDTQYF. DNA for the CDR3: TGTGCCACCAGCAGAGTCCCCAGCGGGACTTTCACAGATACGCAGTATTTT.

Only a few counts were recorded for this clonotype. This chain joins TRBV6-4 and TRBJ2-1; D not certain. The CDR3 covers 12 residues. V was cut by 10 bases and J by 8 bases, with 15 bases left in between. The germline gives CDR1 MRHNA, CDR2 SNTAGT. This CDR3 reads CATPAHGDEQFF. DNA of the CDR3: TGTGCCACCCCCGCCCATGGGGATGAGCAGTTCTTC.

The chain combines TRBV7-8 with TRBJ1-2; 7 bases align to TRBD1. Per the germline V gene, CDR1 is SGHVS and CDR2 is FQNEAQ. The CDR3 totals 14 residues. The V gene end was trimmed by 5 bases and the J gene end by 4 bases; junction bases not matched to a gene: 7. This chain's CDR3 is CASSTSTGVYGYTF. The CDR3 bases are TGTGCCAGCAGCACCTCCACAGGGGTCTATGGCTACACCTTC.

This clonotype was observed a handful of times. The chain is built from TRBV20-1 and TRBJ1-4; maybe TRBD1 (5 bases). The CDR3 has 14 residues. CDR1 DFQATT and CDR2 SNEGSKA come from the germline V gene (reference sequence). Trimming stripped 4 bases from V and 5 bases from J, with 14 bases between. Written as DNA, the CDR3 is TGCAGTGCTAATTCGAGGGGTTGGAATGAAAAACTGTTTTTT. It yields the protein CSANSRGWNEKLFF.

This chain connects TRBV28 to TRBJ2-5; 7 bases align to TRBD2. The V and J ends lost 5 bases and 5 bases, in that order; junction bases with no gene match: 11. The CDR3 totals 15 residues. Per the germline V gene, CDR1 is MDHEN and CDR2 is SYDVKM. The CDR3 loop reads CASSPWGGPKETQYF. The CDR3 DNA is TGTGCCAGCAGTCCCTGGGGGGGACCCAAGGAGACCCAGTACTTC.

CDR3 in DNA: TGTGCCAGCAGGGGGAGCGGGAGGGGTTACAATGAGCAGTTCTTC. Protein product: CASRGSGRGYNEQFF. V and J are TRBV2 and TRBJ2-1; 10 positions agree with TRBD2. CDR1 and CDR2 (germline): SNHLY, FYNNEI. The junction had 6 bases not matched to a gene; V was cut back by 6 bases and J by 4 bases. The CDR3 length is 15 residues.

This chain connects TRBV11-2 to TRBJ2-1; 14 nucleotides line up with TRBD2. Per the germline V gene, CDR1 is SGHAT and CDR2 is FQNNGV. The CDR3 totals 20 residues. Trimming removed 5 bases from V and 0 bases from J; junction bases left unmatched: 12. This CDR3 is CASSPRPGLAGAPSYNEQFF. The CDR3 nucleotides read TGTGCCAGCAGCCCCCGACCGGGACTAGCGGGAGCTCCCTCCTACAATGAGCAGTTCTTC.